This T cell receptor (beta chain) was captured in a study of blood T cell repertoires in COVID-19. About the research overall: The United States, Italy and Spain were the sources of the acute and convalescent COVID-19 samples.

Assay: immunoSEQ multiplex PCR; the TCRdb copy retains only in-frame clones and omits some. The sample has 140,000 to 150,000 clones; approximately 82% are singletons. From germline, CDR1 is LGHDT and CDR2 YNNKEL (reference sequence). V lost 1 base and J lost 11, with 17 bases in between. The CDR3 loop spans 14 amino acids. Sequencing input: peripheral blood. The TCR sequence derives from a human donor with acute or convalescent COVID-19. The donor label of this sample is uncertain. This chain links TRBV3-1 (or the pseudogene TRBV3-2) with TRBJ1-1; maybe TRBD1 (6 bases). The CDR3 DNA reads as TGTGCCAGCAGCCAAGGCAGGGGTTCCTGGGGTGCTTTCTTT. Protein: CASSQGRGSWGAFF.